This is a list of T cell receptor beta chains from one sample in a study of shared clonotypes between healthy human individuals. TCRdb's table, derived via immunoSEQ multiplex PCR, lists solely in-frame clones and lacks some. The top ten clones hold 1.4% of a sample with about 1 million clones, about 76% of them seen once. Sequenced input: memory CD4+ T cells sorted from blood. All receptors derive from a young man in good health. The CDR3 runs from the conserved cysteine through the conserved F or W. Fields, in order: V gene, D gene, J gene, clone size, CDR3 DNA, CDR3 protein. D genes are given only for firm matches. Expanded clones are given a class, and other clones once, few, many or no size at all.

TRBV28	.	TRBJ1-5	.	TGTGCCAGCATTAACCCCGGGTTGCCCAATCAGCCCCAGCATTTT	CASINPGLPNQPQHF
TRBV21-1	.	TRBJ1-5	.	TGTGCCAGCAGCAATGGGGGCTGGGACCAGGGTCATATCAATAGCAATCAGCCCCAGCATTTT	CASSNGGWDQGHINSNQPQHF
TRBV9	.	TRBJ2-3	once	TGTGCCAGCAGCGTAGCCTCCAGGTCCACAGATACGCAGTATTTT	CASSVASRSTDTQYF
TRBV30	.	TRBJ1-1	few	TGTGCCTGGAATAGGGAGACTGAAGCTTTCTTT	CAWNRETEAFF
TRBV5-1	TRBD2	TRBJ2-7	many	TGCGCCAGCAGCCGGGAGGGAGCCTCCTCCTCCTCCTACGAGCAGTACTTC	CASSREGASSSSYEQYF
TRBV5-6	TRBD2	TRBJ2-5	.	TGTGCCAGCAGCTTGGCCGGGGGGCAAGAGACCCAGTACTTC	CASSLAGGQETQYF
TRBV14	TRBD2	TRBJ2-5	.	TGTGCCAGCAGCCAAGGGAGACTAGCGGGAGTTGAGACCCAGTACTTC	CASSQGRLAGVETQYF
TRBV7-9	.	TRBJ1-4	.	TGTGCCAGCAGCCCTCCAGGACGGGGTGGGGAAAAACTGTTTTTT	CASSPPGRGGEKLFF
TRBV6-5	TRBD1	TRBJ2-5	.	TGTGCCAGCAGCCCCCTCCGACAGGGAGAGACCCAGTACTTC	CASSPLRQGETQYF
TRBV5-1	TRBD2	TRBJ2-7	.	TGCGCCAGCTGCGAACAAAGCGGGGGCTTCTACGAGCAGTACTTC	CASCEQSGGFYEQYF
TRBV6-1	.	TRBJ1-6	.	TGTGCCAGCAGTATACAGGGTTATAATTCACCCCTCCACTTT	CASSIQGYNSPLHF
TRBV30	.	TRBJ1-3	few	TGTGCCTGGAGTGTTCTCTGGAACACCATATATTTT	CAWSVLWNTIYF
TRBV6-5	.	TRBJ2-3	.	TGTGCCAGCAGTTACGACAGAACAGATACGCAGTATTTT	CASSYDRTDTQYF
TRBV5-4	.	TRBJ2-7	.	TGTGCCAGCAGCTTAGGCAGCCTAAACGAGCAGTACTTC	CASSLGSLNEQYF
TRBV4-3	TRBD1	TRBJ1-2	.	TGCGCCAGCAGCCAAGCCGAGACAGGGCGATATGGCTACACCTTC	CASSQAETGRYGYTF
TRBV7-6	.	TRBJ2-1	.	TGTGCCAGCAGCTTAGTTGGTGTTGGGGGTAGGAAATTCTTC	CASSLVGVGGRKFF
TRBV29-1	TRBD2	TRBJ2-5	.	TGCAGCGTTGTATTCCGACTAGCGGGGGGCACTCCTTACTTC	CSVVFRLAGGTPYF
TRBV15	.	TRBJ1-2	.	TGTGCCACCAGCAGAGATTTATTGGGAAGTCCATCCAACTATGGCTACACCTTC	CATSRDLLGSPSNYGYTF
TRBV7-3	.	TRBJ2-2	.	TGTGCCAGCAGCTCCCAGTCGGGCGTGGGGGAGCTGTTTTTT	CASSSQSGVGELFF